This passage covers 27 T cell receptor beta chains from one sample sequenced in a study of blood T cell repertoires in COVID-19. TCRdb's copy holds only in-frame clones and misses some; the assay was immunoSEQ multiplex PCR. Among about 190,000 clones, roughly 90% were seen once, and the ten largest hold roughly 0.6%. Sequencing was done on a sample of peripheral blood. These receptors were obtained from a man in his forties or fifties with acute or convalescent COVID-19.

This rearrangement joins TRBV30 to TRBJ1-1; tentatively, D is TRBD1 (6 bases). Germline CDR1 reads GTSNPN; CDR2 reads SVGIG (reference sequence). V was trimmed by 1 base and J by 4 bases, leaving 19 bases between them. The CDR3 has 16 residues. The CDR3 coding sequence is TGTGCCTGGAGTGGGGGGGGCATCAGGTCGGGCACTGAAGCTTTCTTT. This encodes CAWSGGGIRSGTEAFF.

This clone was counted between two and nine times. This chain connects TRBV6-6 to TRBJ1-3; D may be TRBD1 (5 bases). Deletions cut 6 bases from V and 4 bases from J, with 13 bases between. CDR3 size: 14 residues. CDR1 is MNHNY and CDR2 is SVGAGI in the germline V gene (reference sequence). CDR3 DNA sequence: TGTGCCAGCAGCCAGACAGCGTCCGGAAACACCATATATTTT. Its translation: CASSQTASGNTIYF.

The rearrangement joins TRBV28 to TRBJ2-3; maybe TRBD1 (6 bases). The CDR3 length is 16 residues. V was trimmed by 5 bases and J by 1 base, leaving 16 bases between them. CDR1 is MDHEN and CDR2 is SYDVKM in the germline V gene. CDR3 coding DNA: TGTGCCAGCAGTCCCCCAGGGGTGTACGGCACAGATACGCAGTATTTT. Translating it yields CASSPPGVYGTDTQYF.

This clone was seen once. The chain recombines TRBV16 with TRBJ1-5; D unclear. Germline CDR1 reads KGHSY; CDR2 reads FQNENV. This CDR3 contains 15 residues. V shed 0 bases and J shed 9 bases, with 15 bases lying between them. The CDR3: CASSQSGLKRLPQHF. The CDR3 nucleotides are TGTGCCAGCAGCCAATCTGGACTCAAAAGACTGCCCCAGCATTTT.

This rearrangement joins TRBV29-1 to TRBJ1-3; tentatively, D is TRBD1 (5 bases). Trimming cost V 5 bases and J 4 bases, with 9 bases left between them. The germline V gene has CDR1 SQVTM and CDR2 ANQGSEA. The CDR3 length is 12 residues. The CDR3 nucleotides read TGCAGCGTTATGACAGAGGGAAACACCATATATTTT. Translating it yields CSVMTEGNTIYF.

CDR3 nucleotides: TGTGCCAGCAGCTTAAGGGGAAGCGGGGCCACAGATACGCAGTATTTT. It is translated as CASSLRGSGATDTQYF. This chain joins TRBV7-6 and TRBJ2-3; 7 bases fit TRBD2. J was trimmed by 2 bases and V by 2 bases; bases with no gene match: 7. The length of the CDR3 is 16 residues. Germline values: CDR1 SGHVS, CDR2 FNYEAQ.

The genes are TRBV5-6 and TRBJ2-3; 10 bases agree with TRBD1. The junction had 2 bases not matched to a gene; V was cut back by 1 base and J by 0 bases. The CDR3 runs 16 residues. Looked up from germline, CDR1 is SGHDT and CDR2 is YYEEEE. CDR3 DNA: TGTGCCAGCAGCTTGATGGGACAGGGGAGCACAGATACGCAGTATTTT. Translated, it gives CASSLMGQGSTDTQYF.

The chain has TRBV30 and TRBJ2-2; D is possibly TRBD1 (6 bases). Per germline, CDR1 GTSNPN and CDR2 SVGIG (reference sequence). The CDR3 is 14 amino acids. V was clipped by 3 bases and J by 4 bases, with 12 bases between them. CDR3 sequence (DNA): TGTGCCTGGAGCCAGGGGATTAGCACCGGGGAGCTGTTTTTT. Its translation: CAWSQGISTGELFF.

This chain joins TRBV4-3 and TRBJ2-7, with TRBD1 matching 10 bases. Germline V lookup: CDR1 LGHNA, CDR2 YSLEER. CDR3 length equals 16 residues. CDR3 region: CASSQDYRDRGHEQHV. In nucleotides, the CDR3 is TGCGCCAGCAGCCAAGATTACCGGGACAGGGGTCACGAGCAGCACGTC.

The chain employs TRBV2 and TRBJ1-5; D not certain. The CDR3 has 13 residues. Trimming shortened V by 1 base and J by 4 bases, and 5 bases separated the two germline ends. The germline CDR1 and CDR2 sequences are SNHLY and FYNNEI. CDR3 nucleotides: TGTGCCAGCAGTGAAGAGAGGAATCAGCCCCAGCATTTT. It codes for CASSEERNQPQHF. The full variable domain, with the rest looked up from reference TRBV2 and TRBJ1-5, is EPEVTQTPSHQVTQMGQEVILRCVPISNHLYFYWYRQILGQKVEFLVSFYNNEISEKSEIFDDQFSVERPDGSNFTLKIRSTKLEDSAMYFCASSEERNQPQHFGDGTRLSIL.

This clone was seen once. The V and J genes are TRBV12-3 or TRBV12-4 and TRBJ1-2; no firm D call. This CDR3 is 13 amino acids long. With 7 bases removed from V and 1 base from J, the gap between germline ends came to 10 bases. The CDR3 loop reads CASTRGVNYGYTF. In nucleotides, the CDR3 is TGTGCCAGCACTCGGGGAGTTAACTATGGCTACACCTTC.

This chain joins TRBV28 and TRBJ1-3, with no clear D. Germline CDR1 is MDHEN and CDR2 is SYDVKM. The CDR3 loop spans 12 amino acids. The V end lost 3 bases, the J end lost 7 bases, and 7 bases lay between the germline ends. The CDR3 sequence: CASSFGVNTIYF. The CDR3 DNA is TGTGCCAGCAGTTTCGGGGTTAACACCATATATTTT.

The V and J genes are TRBV19 and TRBJ1-1, with TRBD1 as a possible D gene (6 bases). Per germline, CDR1 LNHDA and CDR2 SQIVND (reference sequence). Trimming took 3 bases from V and 1 from J, leaving 12 bases between them. The CDR3 runs 15 residues. The CDR3 nucleotides read TGTGCCAGTAGTATGTCGGGGGGGGCGAACACTGAAGCTTTCTTT. Translating gives CASSMSGGANTEAFF.

The DNA of the CDR3 is TGTGCCACCAGTGATTATCCGGGACAGGGGTATCTCGGGGAGCTGTTTTTT. Protein product: CATSDYPGQGYLGELFF. The gene calls are TRBV24-1 and TRBJ2-2, with TRBD1 identical over 10 bases. The J segment lost 7 bases and the V segment lost 2 bases, leaving 9 bases of the junction unmatched. Germline assignment: CDR1 KGHDR and CDR2 SFDVKD. The CDR3 length is 17 residues.

This clone came up a few times. The V gene is TRBV9, the J gene TRBJ2-1, with a tentative D call TRBD2 (6 bases). The V and J ends lost 3 bases and 6 bases respectively, with 13 bases between them. In germline, CDR1 is SGDLS, CDR2 YYNGEE. The CDR3 totals 14 residues. The CDR3 loop reads CASSAGGSGNEQFF. Written as DNA, the CDR3 is TGTGCCAGCAGCGCTGGGGGTAGCGGCAATGAGCAGTTCTTC.

A single count supports this clone. The V and J genes are TRBV20-1 and TRBJ2-7, with D perhaps TRBD2 (5 bases). This CDR3 has 15 residues. V lost 3 bases and J 7 bases, leaving 22 bases between the germline ends. Looked up from germline, CDR1 is DFQATT and CDR2 is SNEGSKA (reference sequence). The CDR3 protein is CSASGGSSRLEEQYF. CDR3 in DNA: TGCAGTGCTAGTGGAGGTTCTAGCCGTTTGGAAGAGCAGTACTTC.

The J gene is TRBJ2-3, the V gene TRBV19; D is ambiguous. V lost 6 bases, J lost 2 bases, and 15 bases lay in between. The length of the CDR3 is 15 residues. The germline V gene has CDR1 LNHDA and CDR2 SQIVND (reference sequence). The CDR3 loop reads CASRPTGINTDTQYF. Here the CDR3 DNA reads TGTGCCAGTAGGCCGACTGGAATTAACACAGATACGCAGTATTTT.

The chain links TRBV14 to TRBJ2-1, with TRBD2 as a possible D gene (5 bases). Germline-derived CDR1 and CDR2 are SGHDN and FVKESK. Trimming left V 3 bases short and J 5 bases short, with 11 bases between. The CDR3 sequence is 14 residues long. The DNA for the CDR3 is TGTGCCAGCAGCCAGAGGGCAGGAGACAATGAGCAGTTCTTC. Encoded protein: CASSQRAGDNEQFF.

The chain employs TRBV27 and TRBJ1-2, with D tentatively TRBD1 (5 bases). CDR3 length equals 14 residues. V lost 6 bases to trimming and J lost 4 bases, with 15 bases between them. Per germline, CDR1 MNHEY and CDR2 SMNVEV (reference sequence). The CDR3 DNA reads TGTGCCAGCAGACCTGACAGAGACATCTATGGCTACACCTTC. Encoded protein: CASRPDRDIYGYTF.

J is TRBJ2-2 and V is TRBV6-6; the D is unclear. The CDR3 has 15 amino acids. V was clipped by 5 bases and J by 1 base, with 11 bases between them. Germline values: CDR1 MNHNY, CDR2 SVGAGI (reference sequence). For the CDR3, the DNA is TGTGCCAGCAGTGGGCGTGTGGGGAACACCGGGGAGCTGTTTTTT. Encoded protein: CASSGRVGNTGELFF.

The rearrangement joins TRBV21-1 to TRBJ1-1. TRBV21-1 is given as a pseudogene. The CDR3 spans 14 residues. The CDR3 region is CASSKVRRNTEAFF. CDR3 nucleotides: TGTGCCAGCAGCAAAGTGCGGCGGAACACTGAAGCTTTCTTT.

The chain joins TRBV5-6 to TRBJ2-3; D perhaps matches TRBD2 (5 bases). Germline CDR1 is SGHDT and CDR2 is YYEEEE. V was shortened by 4 bases and J by 4 bases, with 16 bases between the two germline ends. This CDR3 region has 15 residues. CDR3 sequence reads: CASSVRDTTSDTQYF. In nucleotides, the CDR3 is TGTGCCAGCAGCGTCCGGGATACTACTTCAGATACGCAGTATTTT.

The chain links TRBV29-1 to TRBJ1-2; perhaps TRBD1 as D (6 bases). The CDR3 has 16 residues. Trimming removed 1 base from V and 2 bases from J, with 17 bases in between. Looked up from germline, CDR1 is SQVTM and CDR2 is ANQGSEA. CDR3 DNA sequence: TGCAGCGTTGAAGGGGGACCGGGCAGGGGAAACTATGGCTACACCTTC. Translating it yields CSVEGGPGRGNYGYTF.

The gene calls are TRBV10-3 and TRBJ1-5, with D maybe TRBD1 (5 bases). The germline V gene has CDR1 ENHRY and CDR2 SYGVKD. The CDR3 runs 15 residues. V was trimmed by 3 bases and J by 3 bases, leaving 12 bases between them. This CDR3 is CAISDGPTDNQPQHF. Here the CDR3 DNA reads TGTGCCATCAGTGACGGCCCGACAGACAATCAGCCCCAGCATTTT.

The gene calls are TRBV11-3 and TRBJ2-1, with 9 bases aligning to TRBD1. The CDR3 is 17 amino acids. V dropped 1 base and J dropped 5; count of bases not matched to a gene: 9. Germline V lookup: CDR1 SGHNT, CDR2 YENEEA. The CDR3 is CASSLGEWDRDDNEQFF. In DNA, the CDR3 is TGTGCCAGCAGCTTAGGAGAGTGGGACAGGGACGACAATGAGCAGTTCTTC.

Notes on this clone: The identical CDR3 is also encoded by other nucleotide sequences in the sample. This chain connects TRBV27 to TRBJ2-6, with D tentatively TRBD2 (5 bases). This CDR3 region has 14 residues. The germline V gene has CDR1 MNHEY and CDR2 SMNVEV (reference sequence). V was clipped by 6 bases and J by 0 bases, with 6 bases between them. As DNA, the CDR3 is TGTGCCAGCAGCCGGGGCTCTGGGGCCAACGTCCTGACTTTC. It yields the protein CASSRGSGANVLTF.

The chain uses TRBV7-2 and TRBJ1-5, with D unresolved. The CDR3 has 16 amino acids. Germline CDR1 is SGHTA and CDR2 is FQGNSA. Trimming left V 5 bases short and J 8 bases short, with 22 bases between. CDR3 nucleotide sequence: TGTGCCAGCAGCCTAAGAGGTGGAGGTCTGGTTGAGCCCCAGCATTTT. It specifies CASSLRGGGLVEPQHF.